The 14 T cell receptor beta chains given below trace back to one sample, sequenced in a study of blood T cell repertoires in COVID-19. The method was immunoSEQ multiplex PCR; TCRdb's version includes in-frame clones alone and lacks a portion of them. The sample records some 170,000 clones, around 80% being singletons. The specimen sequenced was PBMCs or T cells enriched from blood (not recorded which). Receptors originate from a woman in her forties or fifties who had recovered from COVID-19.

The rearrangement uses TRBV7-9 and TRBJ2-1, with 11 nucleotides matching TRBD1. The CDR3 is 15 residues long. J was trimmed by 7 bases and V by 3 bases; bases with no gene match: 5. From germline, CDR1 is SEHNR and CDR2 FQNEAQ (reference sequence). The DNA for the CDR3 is TGTGCCAGCAGCTTGAGGACAGGGGGCTTGAATGAGCAGTTCTTC. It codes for CASSLRTGGLNEQFF.

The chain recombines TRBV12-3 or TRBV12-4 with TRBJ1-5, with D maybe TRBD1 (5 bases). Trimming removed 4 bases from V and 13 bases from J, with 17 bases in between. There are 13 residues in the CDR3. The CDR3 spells CASSSNAGTSQHF. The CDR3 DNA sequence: TGTGCCAGCAGTTCCAATGCGGGGACCTCGCAGCATTTT.

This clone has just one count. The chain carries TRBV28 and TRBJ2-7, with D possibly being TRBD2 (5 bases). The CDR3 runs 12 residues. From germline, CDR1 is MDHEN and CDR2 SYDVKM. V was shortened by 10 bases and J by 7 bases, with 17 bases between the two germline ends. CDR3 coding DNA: TGTGCCACGGACTTAGTTACGGGGGAGCAGTACTTC. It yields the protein CATDLVTGEQYF.

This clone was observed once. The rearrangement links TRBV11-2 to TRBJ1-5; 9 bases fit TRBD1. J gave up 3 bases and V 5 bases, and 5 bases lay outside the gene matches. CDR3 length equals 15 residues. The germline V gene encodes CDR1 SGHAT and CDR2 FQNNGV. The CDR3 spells CASSGGTGYNQPQHF. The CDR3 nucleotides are TGTGCCAGCAGCGGGGGGACAGGGTACAATCAGCCCCAGCATTTT.

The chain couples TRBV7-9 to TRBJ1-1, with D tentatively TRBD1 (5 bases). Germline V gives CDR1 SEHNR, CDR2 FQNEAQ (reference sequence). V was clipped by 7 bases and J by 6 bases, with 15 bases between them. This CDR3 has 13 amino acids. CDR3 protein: CASTEVWGAEAFF. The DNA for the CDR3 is TGTGCCAGCACCGAGGTATGGGGGGCTGAAGCTTTCTTT.

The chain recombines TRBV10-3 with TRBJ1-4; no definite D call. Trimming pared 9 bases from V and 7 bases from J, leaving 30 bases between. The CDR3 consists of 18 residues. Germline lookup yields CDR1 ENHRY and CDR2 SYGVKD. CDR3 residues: CAICSTSSRARAVEKLFF. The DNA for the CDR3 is TGTGCCATTTGCTCAACCTCTTCGAGGGCACGAGCAGTTGAAAAACTGTTTTTT.

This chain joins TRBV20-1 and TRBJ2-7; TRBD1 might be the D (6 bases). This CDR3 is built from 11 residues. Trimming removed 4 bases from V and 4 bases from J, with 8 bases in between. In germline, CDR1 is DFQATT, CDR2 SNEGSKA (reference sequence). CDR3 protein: CSATRGYEQYF. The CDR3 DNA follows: TGCAGTGCTACTAGGGGGTACGAGCAGTACTTC.

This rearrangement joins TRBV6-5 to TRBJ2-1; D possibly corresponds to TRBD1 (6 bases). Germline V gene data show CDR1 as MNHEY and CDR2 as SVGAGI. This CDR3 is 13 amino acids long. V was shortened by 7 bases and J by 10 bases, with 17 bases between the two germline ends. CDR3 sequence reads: CASTAGTLNEQFF. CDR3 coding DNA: TGTGCCAGCACCGCCGGGACACTCAACGAGCAGTTCTTC.

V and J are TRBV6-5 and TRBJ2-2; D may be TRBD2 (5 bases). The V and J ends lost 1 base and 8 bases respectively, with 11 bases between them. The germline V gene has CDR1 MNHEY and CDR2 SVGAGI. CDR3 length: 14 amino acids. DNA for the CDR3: TGTGCCAGCAGTTACTTTGGCCCGGGAGGGGAGCTGTTTTTT. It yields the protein CASSYFGPGGELFF.

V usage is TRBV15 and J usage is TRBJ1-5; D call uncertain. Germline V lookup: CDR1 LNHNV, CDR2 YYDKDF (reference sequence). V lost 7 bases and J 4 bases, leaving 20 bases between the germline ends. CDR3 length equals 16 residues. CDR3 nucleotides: TGTGCCACCACAAATTGGGGAGACTCTGGAAATCAGCCCCAGCATTTT. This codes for CATTNWGDSGNQPQHF.

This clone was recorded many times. The DNA for the CDR3 is TGTGCCAGCAGGCTGACGAACAGTCGGGGTGGCTACACCTTC. It yields the protein CASRLTNSRGGYTF. The J gene is TRBJ1-2, the V gene TRBV3-1 (or the pseudogene TRBV3-2); D call uncertain. The V end was cut by 6 bases, the J end by 7 bases, with 18 bases between. From germline, CDR1 is LGHDT and CDR2 YNNKEL (reference sequence). The CDR3 has 14 amino acids.

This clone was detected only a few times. The CDR3, as DNA: TGCGCCAGCAGCACACGGACTAGCGGGAAGGCAGATACGCAGTATTTT. Encoded protein: CASSTRTSGKADTQYF. The chain has TRBV5-1 and TRBJ2-3; TRBD2 matches at 12 bases. V was clipped by 4 bases and J by 4 bases; unmatched bases: 7. Germline V gene data show CDR1 as SGHRS and CDR2 as YFSETQ. This CDR3 region has 16 residues.

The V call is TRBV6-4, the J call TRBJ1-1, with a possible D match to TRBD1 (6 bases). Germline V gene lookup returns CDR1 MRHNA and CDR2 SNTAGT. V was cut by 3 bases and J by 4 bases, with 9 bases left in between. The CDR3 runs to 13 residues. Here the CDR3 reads CASSEQQGTEAFF. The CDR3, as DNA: TGTGCCAGCAGTGAACAACAGGGCACTGAAGCTTTCTTT.

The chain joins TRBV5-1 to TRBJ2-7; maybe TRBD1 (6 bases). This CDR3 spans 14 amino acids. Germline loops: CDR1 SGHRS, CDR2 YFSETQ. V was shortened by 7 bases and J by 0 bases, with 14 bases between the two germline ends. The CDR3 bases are TGCGCCAGCGGCATAGGGGACAACTCCTACGAGCAGTACTTC. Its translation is CASGIGDNSYEQYF.